The 21 T cell receptor beta chains in this list originate from one sample, sequenced in a study of blood T cell repertoires in COVID-19. Assay used: immunoSEQ multiplex PCR; TCRdb lists only in-frame clones, some missing. The data hold 180,000 or so clones, with around 87% observed a single time. Sequencing was performed on peripheral blood. The receptors were sampled from a man between 35 and 55 years old with active or convalescent COVID-19.

The chain joins TRBV5-1 to TRBJ2-1; 8 bases line up with TRBD1. Trimming cost V 4 bases and J 6 bases; bases outside gene matches: 9. CDR3 size: 15 residues. Germline CDR1 is SGHRS and CDR2 is YFSETQ. CDR3 loop: CASSLLEDRVNEQFF. CDR3 coding DNA: TGCGCCAGCAGCCTACTAGAGGACAGGGTCAATGAGCAGTTCTTC.

The gene calls are TRBV2 and TRBJ1-2; D not resolved. Germline-derived CDR1 and CDR2 are SNHLY and FYNNEI. V gave up 2 bases and J gave up 6 bases, with 16 bases separating them. CDR3 length: 15 amino acids. The CDR3 DNA reads as TGTGCCAGCAGTGAATTGTACGGTGCCCCCAATGGCTACACCTTC. This encodes CASSELYGAPNGYTF. Complete variable domain (other parts from reference TRBV2 and TRBJ1-2): EPEVTQTPSHQVTQMGQEVILRCVPISNHLYFYWYRQILGQKVEFLVSFYNNEISEKSEIFDDQFSVERPDGSNFTLKIRSTKLEDSAMYFCASSELYGAPNGYTFGSGTRLTVV.

The chain has TRBV24-1 and TRBJ2-5, with 7 positions matching TRBD1. The CDR3 contains 13 residues. The V segment lost 8 bases and the J segment 2 bases; nucleotides outside the gene matches: 4. Germline-derived CDR1 and CDR2 are KGHDR and SFDVKD. CDR3 sequence (DNA): TGTGCCACCAATTCAGGGGGACAAGAGACCCAGTACTTC. This gives the protein CATNSGGQETQYF.

J is TRBJ1-5 and V is TRBV6-2 or TRBV6-3; 7 positions agree with TRBD1. This CDR3 region has 16 residues. Germline assignment: CDR1 MNHEY and CDR2 SVGEGT. V trimming: 6 bases; J trimming: 7 bases; junction bases outside the gene matches: 15. CDR3 loop: CASSLAGSYRGQPQHF. In DNA form, the CDR3 reads TGTGCCAGCAGCTTAGCAGGGAGTTACAGGGGACAGCCCCAGCATTTT.

The chain carries TRBV4-1 and TRBJ1-1, with D perhaps TRBD1 (5 bases). V lost 1 base, J lost 0 bases, and 6 bases lay in between. Germline CDR1 is MGHRA and CDR2 is YSYEKL. The CDR3 is 14 residues long. Written as DNA, the CDR3 is TGCGCCAGCAGCCAAGGACAGCTGAACACTGAAGCTTTCTTT. This translates into CASSQGQLNTEAFF.

The genes are TRBV11-2 and TRBJ2-4; D is unresolved. The CDR3 has 13 amino acids. Between the trimmed V and J ends, which lost 6 bases and 7 bases, there was a span of 13 bases. Germline assignment: CDR1 SGHAT and CDR2 FQNNGV. CDR3 nucleotides: TGTGCCAGCAGTCTTGACACTTCTAACATTCAGTACTTC. Translated: CASSLDTSNIQYF.

The rearrangement uses TRBV30 and TRBJ1-1; the D is unclear. The CDR3 is 14 residues long. Trimming took off 3 bases at V and 1 base at J, with 12 bases between the two ends. Germline values: CDR1 GTSNPN, CDR2 SVGIG (reference sequence). CDR3 in DNA: TGTGCCTGGAGCGCATTTCATAGGAACACTGAAGCTTTCTTT. This codes for CAWSAFHRNTEAFF.

The V and J genes are TRBV5-1 and TRBJ1-2; 8 bases are shared with TRBD1. V dropped 2 bases and J dropped 5; count of bases not matched to a gene: 5. Germline CDR1 is SGHRS and CDR2 is YFSETQ. There are 14 residues in the CDR3. The DNA for the CDR3 is TGCGCCAGCAGCTTCGGACAGGGCCGATATGGCTACACCTTC. It specifies CASSFGQGRYGYTF.

V and J are TRBV5-6 and TRBJ1-2, with D unclear. Germline V gene data show CDR1 as SGHDT and CDR2 as YYEEEE. V was clipped by 2 bases and J by 8 bases, with 16 bases between them. This CDR3 has 14 amino acids. The CDR3 loop reads CASSFRGGIRGYTF. In DNA, the CDR3 is TGTGCCAGCAGCTTTCGGGGTGGAATTCGGGGCTACACCTTC.

The chain employs TRBV3-1 (or the pseudogene TRBV3-2) and TRBJ2-3, with D possibly being TRBD1 (6 bases). The germline gives CDR1 LGHDT, CDR2 YNNKEL (reference sequence). The CDR3 has 17 residues. V lost 4 bases to trimming and J lost 2 bases, with 19 bases between them. The CDR3 spells CASSRRTGISYTDTQYF. DNA for the CDR3: TGTGCCAGCAGCCGCCGAACAGGGATAAGCTACACAGATACGCAGTATTTT.

To note about this clone: Different DNA sequences within this sample yield the same CDR3. The CDR3 bases are TGTGCCTGGAGTGTAAGGGGTGAAGCTTTCTTT. Amino acid sequence: CAWSVRGEAFF. This chain uses TRBV30 with TRBJ1-1; weak D call: TRBD1 (5 bases). Between the trimmed V and J ends, which lost 0 bases and 7 bases, there was a span of 6 bases. The V gene's germline CDR1 is GTSNPN and CDR2 SVGIG (reference sequence). This CDR3 spans 11 amino acids.

The V call is TRBV5-6, the J call TRBJ1-1, with 8 bases matching TRBD1. Per germline, CDR1 SGHDT and CDR2 YYEEEE. There are 16 residues in the CDR3. V lost 5 bases and J lost 1; bases outside the gene matches: 10. The CDR3 region is CASSSMAGTGNTEAFF. The CDR3 region has the DNA TGTGCCAGCAGTTCTATGGCCGGGACAGGGAACACTGAAGCTTTCTTT.

V usage is TRBV6-6 and J usage is TRBJ1-5, with D unresolved. Between the trimmed V and J ends, which lost 2 bases and 1 base, there was a span of 9 bases. The CDR3 is 15 amino acids. Germline-derived CDR1 and CDR2 are MNHNY and SVGAGI (reference sequence). CDR3 DNA: TGTGCCAGCAGTTACGGCCACCTGAGCAATCAGCCCCAGCATTTT. Translated: CASSYGHLSNQPQHF.

V gene TRBV9 combines with J gene TRBJ1-2; 9 bases align to TRBD1. Germline V gene lookup returns CDR1 SGDLS and CDR2 YYNGEE. The CDR3 sequence is 15 residues long. After removal of 3 bases from V and 3 bases from J, the junction contained 6 bases not matched to a gene. Here the CDR3 reads CASSAGTGKDYGYTF. The CDR3 region has the DNA TGTGCCAGCAGCGCCGGGACAGGGAAAGACTATGGCTACACCTTC.

The chain has TRBV6-5 and TRBJ2-1, with 11 nucleotides matching TRBD2. Per the germline V gene, CDR1 is MNHEY and CDR2 is SVGAGI. This CDR3 contains 14 residues. The V and J ends lost 7 bases and 10 bases, in that order; junction bases with no gene match: 9. CDR3 coding DNA: TGTGCCAGCAATATAGCGGGGGGGATTTTCGAGCAGTTCTTC. Its protein is CASNIAGGIFEQFF.

The V and J genes are TRBV6-2 or TRBV6-3 and TRBJ1-1, with D tentatively TRBD1 (5 bases). Trimming removed 2 bases from V and 1 base from J, with 8 bases in between. The CDR3 runs to 14 residues. Germline-derived CDR1 and CDR2 are MNHEY and SVGEGT. DNA for the CDR3: TGTGCCAGCAGTTACGGGCAGGGGAACACTGAAGCTTTCTTT. Translating it yields CASSYGQGNTEAFF.

The CDR3 region is CASSQGGIMNTEAFF. CDR3 nucleotide sequence: TGTGCCAGCAGCCAAGGAGGCATAATGAACACTGAAGCTTTCTTT. This chain uses TRBV3-1 (or the pseudogene TRBV3-2) with TRBJ1-1; D remains ambiguous. Trimming stripped 1 base from V and 0 bases from J, with 9 bases between. CDR1 and CDR2 (germline): LGHDT, YNNKEL (reference sequence). CDR3 length equals 15 residues.

The V call is TRBV28, the J call TRBJ2-7; D may be TRBD1 (6 bases). The CDR3 is 14 residues long. Trimming left V 5 bases short and J 7 bases short, with 18 bases between. In germline, CDR1 is MDHEN, CDR2 SYDVKM. As DNA, the CDR3 is TGTGCCAGCAGTGGCCACCATTCAGGGGAAGAGCAGTACTTC. Translated, it gives CASSGHHSGEEQYF.

The chain employs TRBV7-6 and TRBJ2-5, with a possible D match to TRBD2 (6 bases). Germline loops: CDR1 SGHVS, CDR2 FNYEAQ. The CDR3 runs to 15 residues. Between the trimmed V and J ends, which lost 3 bases and 5 bases, there was a span of 16 bases. The CDR3 DNA follows: TGTGCCAGCAGCTTTTCCTACAGCGGGCAGGAGACCCAGTACTTC. As protein: CASSFSYSGQETQYF.

The rearrangement uses TRBV6-5 and TRBJ2-7, with D perhaps matching TRBD1 (6 bases). V lost 5 bases and J 5 bases, leaving 13 bases between the germline ends. Germline CDR1 MNHEY, CDR2 SVGAGI. This CDR3 is built from 13 residues. The CDR3 DNA follows: TGTGCCAGCAGTCGTACAGGGTTCCACGAGCAGTACTTC. Amino acids: CASSRTGFHEQYF.

This clone has a single count. The rearrangement links TRBV19 to TRBJ1-5, with TRBD1 matching 12 bases. The V gene's germline CDR1 is LNHDA and CDR2 SQIVND (reference sequence). The CDR3 is 16 residues long. The CDR3 loop is CSAGDRGHRGNQPQHF. CDR3 nucleotide sequence: TGTTCCGCCGGGGACAGGGGGCACCGAGGCAATCAGCCCCAGCATTTT. Variable domain in full (rest from reference TRBV19 and TRBJ1-5): DGGITQSPKYLFRKEGQNVTLSCEQNLNHDAMYWYRQDPGQGLRLIYYSQIVNDFQKGDIAEGYSVSREKKESFPLTVTSAQKNPTAFYLCSAGDRGHRGNQPQHFGDGTRLSIL.